This TCR beta chain was recorded in a study of PD-1 blockade in classical Hodgkin lymphoma. Germline V gives CDR1 SGHRS, CDR2 YFSETQ. The CDR3 loop spans 12 amino acids. V gave up 7 bases and J gave up 12 bases, with 16 bases separating them. Following autologous stem cell transplantation, relapse occurred in every patient, and exposure to brentuximab vedotin varied. Clones were read by immunoSEQ multiplex PCR, and TCRdb kept only the in-frame ones, dropping some. Of about 30,000 clones listed, less than 80% were seen once; the top ten hold more than 3%. The material sequenced was peripheral blood mononuclear cells (PBMCs), taken before the second cycle of nivolumab. This chain joins TRBV5-1 and TRBJ2-2; TRBD1 or TRBD2 may be the D gene (5 bases each). The sequence came from a human donor with classical Hodgkin lymphoma. CDR3 coding DNA: TGCGCCAGCGGCCCCTCCGGGGCTAAGCTGTTTTTT. Translation gives CASGPSGAKLFF.